One and the same sample provided the 32 T cell receptor beta chains below, sequenced in a study of T cell changes during pregnancy in multiple sclerosis. The assay was immunoSEQ multiplex PCR, and TCRdb's table has in-frame clones only and misses some. The table has about 8,500 clones, nearly 90% seen once. The material was CD8+ T cells from peripheral blood mononuclear cells, obtained in the first trimester of pregnancy. The source is a female donor in good health, enrolled as a control in a pregnancy study.

The V call is TRBV14, the J call TRBJ2-1; possibly TRBD2 for D (6 bases). The V gene's germline CDR1 is SGHDN and CDR2 FVKESK. The length of the CDR3 is 14 residues. Trimming left V 4 bases short and J 1 base short, with 8 bases between. This CDR3 is CASSRLASYNEQFF. In nucleotides, the CDR3 is TGTGCCAGCAGCCGCCTAGCGTCCTACAATGAGCAGTTCTTC.

The chain combines TRBV6-1 with TRBJ2-1, with 10 bases aligning to TRBD2. This CDR3 spans 15 amino acids. Germline V gene lookup returns CDR1 MNHNS and CDR2 SASEGT. J gave up 9 bases and V 1 base, and 6 bases lay outside the gene matches. CDR3 bases: TGTGCCAGCAGTGAAGGAGCGGGAGGGGGCCGTGAGCAGTTCTTC. Translated: CASSEGAGGGREQFF.

This chain uses TRBV27 with TRBJ2-7; D ambiguous. This CDR3 is 13 amino acids long. Trimming left V 0 bases short and J 7 bases short, with 10 bases between. Germline CDR1 MNHEY, CDR2 SMNVEV (reference sequence). The CDR3 loop is CASSLSAVKEQYF. In DNA form, the CDR3 reads TGTGCCAGCAGTTTATCGGCGGTTAAGGAGCAGTACTTC.

V gene TRBV7-8 combines with J gene TRBJ2-1; D is unclear. This CDR3 has 12 residues. The germline gives CDR1 SGHVS, CDR2 FQNEAQ. The V end was cut by 8 bases, the J end by 5 bases, with 10 bases between. The CDR3 DNA reads TGTGCCAGCGTATCATCGGACAATGAGCAGTTCTTC. Translating gives CASVSSDNEQFF.

This clone has more than one count but fewer than ten. This chain links TRBV5-6 with TRBJ2-5, with 10 bases that match TRBD2. CDR3 size: 16 residues. The germline V gene has CDR1 SGHDT and CDR2 YYEEEE. V shed 1 base, J shed 4 bases, and the junction held 7 bases outside the gene matches. The CDR3 DNA sequence: TGTGCCAGCAGCTTGAGGGAGAGCGGGGGGGCAGAGACCCAGTACTTC. It yields the protein CASSLRESGGAETQYF.

The chain recombines TRBV7-9 with TRBJ2-2; tentative D call: TRBD2 (5 bases). This CDR3 contains 15 residues. The germline CDR1 and CDR2 sequences are SEHNR and FQNEAQ (reference sequence). V gave up 1 base and J gave up 1 base, with 7 bases separating them. As DNA, the CDR3 is TGTGCCAGCAGCTTAGGGACTTGGAACACCGGGGAGCTGTTTTTT. Protein sequence: CASSLGTWNTGELFF.

The chain combines TRBV10-3 with TRBJ2-5; TRBD2 matches 9 bases. The trim removed 0 bases at V and 5 bases at J, leaving 4 bases unmatched. The CDR3 covers 15 residues. Germline loops: CDR1 ENHRY, CDR2 SYGVKD. CDR3: CAISESVAGVETQYF. The CDR3 nucleotides read TGTGCCATCAGTGAGTCAGTAGCGGGAGTGGAGACCCAGTACTTC.

This clone appeared a single time. V usage is TRBV27 and J usage is TRBJ1-1; 9 bases line up with TRBD1. Looked up from germline, CDR1 is MNHEY and CDR2 is SMNVEV (reference sequence). The CDR3 extends over 14 amino acids. The V and J ends lost 6 bases and 5 bases, in that order; junction bases with no gene match: 7. The CDR3 reads CASSPGQGLTEAFF. The DNA of the CDR3 is TGTGCCAGCAGCCCGGGACAGGGTTTAACTGAAGCTTTCTTT.

The rearrangement uses TRBV28 and TRBJ1-2; maybe TRBD1 (5 bases). The CDR3 is made up of 15 amino acids. CDR1 is MDHEN, CDR2 SYDVKM, per germline. V lost 5 bases and J lost 5, with 18 bases in between. CDR3 in DNA: TGTGCCAGCAGTCAGCGACAGCCCAGCCCTTATGGCTACACCTTC. It specifies CASSQRQPSPYGYTF.

The rearrangement joins TRBV6-5 to TRBJ1-5, with 7 bases matching TRBD1. The CDR3 has 14 residues. Trimming removed 6 bases from V and 7 bases from J; junction bases left unmatched: 9. In germline, CDR1 is MNHEY, CDR2 SVGAGI. Written as DNA, the CDR3 is TGTGCCAGCAGCCGAGGACAGGAGAGCCAGCCCCAGCATTTT. Its translation: CASSRGQESQPQHF.

The chain uses TRBV10-3 and TRBJ2-5; D remains ambiguous. V dropped 10 bases and J dropped 4 bases, with 22 bases sitting between them. This CDR3 comprises 15 residues. Germline V gene lookup returns CDR1 ENHRY and CDR2 SYGVKD. The CDR3 nucleotides are TGTGCCACCGCAACCTCAACCGACTCGGGAGAGACCCAGTACTTC. Translation gives CATATSTDSGETQYF.

J is TRBJ2-3 and V is TRBV2; D possibly corresponds to TRBD2 (6 bases). The CDR3 loop spans 14 amino acids. V dropped 4 bases and J dropped 3 bases, with 11 bases sitting between them. Per the germline V gene, CDR1 is SNHLY and CDR2 is FYNNEI. DNA for the CDR3: TGTGCCAGCAGTGTGGGGGGTACAACAGATACGCAGTATTTT. Translated: CASSVGGTTDTQYF.

The rearrangement joins TRBV4-1 to TRBJ2-7; no clear D gene. The germline V gene has CDR1 MGHRA and CDR2 YSYEKL. Trimming removed 0 bases from V and 0 bases from J, with 9 bases in between. The length of the CDR3 is 15 residues. CDR3 region: CASSQDLAVSYEQYF. The CDR3 nucleotides are TGCGCCAGCAGCCAAGATTTGGCAGTCTCCTACGAGCAGTACTTC.

This clone is a singleton in its sample. V is TRBV11-2 and J is TRBJ2-7, with TRBD2 identical over 11 bases. The CDR3 has 16 amino acids. Trimming cost V 3 bases and J 3 bases; bases outside gene matches: 7. CDR1 SGHAT and CDR2 FQNNGV come from the germline V gene. In DNA form, the CDR3 reads TGTGCCAGCAGCTTCATAGCGGGGGGGCGTATCTACGAGCAGTACTTC. This translates into CASSFIAGGRIYEQYF.

The chain is built from TRBV14 and TRBJ2-2; D may be TRBD2 (5 bases). V lost 7 bases and J 7 bases, leaving 16 bases between the germline ends. Germline CDR1 SGHDN, CDR2 FVKESK. CDR3 length equals 14 residues. The CDR3 here is CASNTIGVGGELFF. CDR3 DNA sequence: TGTGCCAGCAACACAATCGGGGTCGGCGGGGAGCTGTTTTTT.

Only a few counts were recorded for this clone. V and J are TRBV6-4 and TRBJ2-1; 12 bases are shared with TRBD2. CDR3 length: 15 amino acids. The ends lost 3 bases at V and 5 bases at J; junction bases unmatched: 2. Per germline, CDR1 MRHNA and CDR2 SNTAGT. The CDR3 loop reads CASSDGLAGNNEQFF. The DNA of the CDR3 is TGTGCCAGCAGTGATGGACTAGCGGGGAACAATGAGCAGTTCTTC.

The chain carries TRBV6-1 and TRBJ2-7; D is unclear. This CDR3 region has 15 residues. V lost 1 base, J lost 5 bases, and 15 bases lay in between. Germline CDR1 MNHNS, CDR2 SASEGT. The CDR3 loop reads CASSEGVGSVDEQYF. DNA of the CDR3: TGTGCCAGCAGTGAAGGGGTCGGGTCGGTCGACGAGCAGTACTTC.

The CDR3 bases are TGCGCCAGCAGCTTGAATCGCGGGATCCAAGAGACCCAGTACTTC. As protein: CASSLNRGIQETQYF. The chain joins TRBV5-1 to TRBJ2-5; tentative D call: TRBD2 (6 bases). Trimming removed 1 base from V and 1 base from J, with 11 bases in between. This CDR3 is 15 amino acids long. Germline V CDR1 and CDR2: SGHRS, YFSETQ.

This clone was seen a single time. J is TRBJ2-7 and V is TRBV12-5; 7 bases align to TRBD2. The length of the CDR3 is 15 residues. The germline V gene encodes CDR1 LGHNT and CDR2 FRNRAP. Unmatched junction bases numbered 15, after V lost 9 bases and J lost 4 bases. The CDR3 DNA reads TGTGCTAGCCGCCGGGCGGGAGAGGATTGGTACGAGCAGTACTTC. Translation: CASRRAGEDWYEQYF.

The chain has TRBV6-4 and TRBJ2-2, with a tentative D call TRBD2 (5 bases). Looked up from germline, CDR1 is MRHNA and CDR2 is SNTAGT. This CDR3 is built from 14 residues. V shed 6 bases and J shed 3 bases, with 11 bases lying between them. DNA for the CDR3: TGTGCCAGCAGCCGGGATAGGGACACCGGGGAGCTGTTTTTT. It specifies CASSRDRDTGELFF.

This chain uses TRBV19 with TRBJ2-1, with 7 bases fitting TRBD2. The germline gives CDR1 LNHDA, CDR2 SQIVND (reference sequence). Trimming removed 3 bases from V and 4 bases from J; junction bases left unmatched: 3. The CDR3 extends over 14 amino acids. The CDR3 loop reads CASSMGLNYNEQFF. CDR3 sequence (DNA): TGTGCCAGTAGTATGGGACTAAATTACAATGAGCAGTTCTTC. Full variable domain (outside the CDR3, taken from reference TRBV19 and TRBJ2-1): DGGITQSPKYLFRKEGQNVTLSCEQNLNHDAMYWYRQDPGQGLRLIYYSQIVNDFQKGDIAEGYSVSREKKESFPLTVTSAQKNPTAFYLCASSMGLNYNEQFFGPGTRLTVL.

V is TRBV15 and J is TRBJ2-1, with 7 bases aligning to TRBD2. The CDR3 sequence is 14 residues long. Trimming cost V 7 bases and J 3 bases; bases outside gene matches: 6. Germline V gene data show CDR1 as LNHNV and CDR2 as YYDKDF (reference sequence). The CDR3 sequence is CATTLKRGYNEQFF. The CDR3 DNA is TGTGCCACCACCCTCAAGCGGGGCTACAATGAGCAGTTCTTC.

The chain combines TRBV4-1 with TRBJ1-5; 7 positions agree with TRBD1. The V segment lost 0 bases and the J segment 4 bases; nucleotides outside the gene matches: 3. CDR3 length: 15 amino acids. The germline V gene has CDR1 MGHRA and CDR2 YSYEKL. The CDR3 reads CASSQDPGGNQPQHF. In nucleotides, the CDR3 is TGCGCCAGCAGCCAAGATCCAGGGGGAAATCAGCCCCAGCATTTT.

The CDR3: CASSEGPAESGEQFF. The DNA for the CDR3 is TGTGCCAGCAGTGAAGGGCCCGCAGAGTCCGGTGAGCAGTTCTTC. The V and J genes are TRBV25-1 and TRBJ2-1; D is undetermined. The CDR3 runs to 15 residues. V lost 2 bases to trimming and J lost 9 bases, with 17 bases between them. CDR1 is MGHDK and CDR2 is SYGVNS in the germline V gene.

This clone has a single count. This sequence joins TRBV5-1 and TRBJ2-1; no firm D call. The CDR3 covers 18 residues. Trimming pared 4 bases from V and 0 bases from J, leaving 20 bases between. Germline-derived CDR1 and CDR2 are SGHRS and YFSETQ. The CDR3 region has the DNA TGCGCCAGCAGCGTAGCTCTCGGGTCATTCAGCTCCTACAATGAGCAGTTCTTC. Translating gives CASSVALGSFSSYNEQFF.

The J gene is TRBJ2-3, the V gene TRBV15; tentative D call: TRBD2 (6 bases). From germline, CDR1 is LNHNV and CDR2 YYDKDF (reference sequence). V lost 3 bases and J lost 0, with 16 bases in between. This CDR3 is built from 17 residues. In nucleotides, the CDR3 is TGTGCCACCAGCAGGGGGGTAGCGGAACCTAGCACAGATACGCAGTATTTT. It codes for CATSRGVAEPSTDTQYF.

This sequence joins TRBV7-9 and TRBJ2-3; 9 positions match TRBD1. The J segment lost 3 bases and the V segment lost 5 bases, leaving 3 bases of the junction unmatched. CDR1 SEHNR and CDR2 FQNEAQ come from the germline V gene (reference sequence). This CDR3 is built from 14 residues. The CDR3 DNA is TGTGCCAGCAGCCGGACAGGGGAGACAGATACGCAGTATTTT. Encoded protein: CASSRTGETDTQYF.

The gene calls are TRBV28 and TRBJ2-7, with 8 nucleotides matching TRBD1. This CDR3 region has 14 residues. The germline gives CDR1 MDHEN, CDR2 SYDVKM. The V and J ends lost 7 bases and 0 bases, in that order; junction bases with no gene match: 5. The CDR3 coding sequence is TGTGCCAGCACCAACACAGGGGGCTCCTACGAGCAGTACTTC. Its protein is CASTNTGGSYEQYF. Variable domain in full (rest from reference TRBV28 and TRBJ2-7): DVKVTQSSRYLVKRTGEKVFLECVQDMDHENMFWYRQDPGLGLRLIYFSYDVKMKEKGDIPEGYSVSREKKERFSLILESASTNQTSMYLCASTNTGGSYEQYFGPGTRLTVT.

This clone was seen a handful of times. The chain uses TRBV28 and TRBJ2-1, with TRBD2 identical over 7 bases. Trimming at V came to 5 bases and at J to 3 bases, leaving 7 bases not matched to a gene. Per the germline V gene, CDR1 is MDHEN and CDR2 is SYDVKM. CDR3 length equals 15 residues. The CDR3 sequence: CASSPGSGDYNEQFF. The CDR3 nucleotides are TGTGCCAGCAGTCCGGGGAGCGGGGACTACAATGAGCAGTTCTTC.

CDR3 coding DNA: TGTGCCAGCAGCTTACGGACAGGGGGAGTGAACACTGAAGCTTTCTTT. It translates to CASSLRTGGVNTEAFF. The V and J genes are TRBV7-9 and TRBJ1-1; 10 positions match TRBD1. Losses at the gene ends were 2 bases for V and 0 bases for J; bases not matched to a gene: 3. Germline values: CDR1 SEHNR, CDR2 FQNEAQ (reference sequence). The CDR3 extends over 16 amino acids.

The rearrangement joins TRBV4-1 to TRBJ2-7; 7 bases are shared with TRBD1. The CDR3 extends over 17 amino acids. Germline-derived CDR1 and CDR2 are MGHRA and YSYEKL. Trimming took 3 bases from V and 3 from J; bases not matched to a gene: 14. The CDR3 region is CASSQLPVRDSLYEQYF. The DNA of the CDR3 is TGCGCCAGCAGCCAGCTGCCGGTTAGGGACAGCCTCTACGAGCAGTACTTC.

The rearrangement uses TRBV27 and TRBJ1-1; D uncertain. The CDR3 is 13 residues long. The V gene lost 5 bases and the J gene lost 6 bases, with 13 bases spanning the gap. The germline gives CDR1 MNHEY, CDR2 SMNVEV (reference sequence). DNA for the CDR3: TGTGCCAGCAGTCCCGGGGTCGGCGCTGAAGCTTTCTTT. It translates to CASSPGVGAEAFF.